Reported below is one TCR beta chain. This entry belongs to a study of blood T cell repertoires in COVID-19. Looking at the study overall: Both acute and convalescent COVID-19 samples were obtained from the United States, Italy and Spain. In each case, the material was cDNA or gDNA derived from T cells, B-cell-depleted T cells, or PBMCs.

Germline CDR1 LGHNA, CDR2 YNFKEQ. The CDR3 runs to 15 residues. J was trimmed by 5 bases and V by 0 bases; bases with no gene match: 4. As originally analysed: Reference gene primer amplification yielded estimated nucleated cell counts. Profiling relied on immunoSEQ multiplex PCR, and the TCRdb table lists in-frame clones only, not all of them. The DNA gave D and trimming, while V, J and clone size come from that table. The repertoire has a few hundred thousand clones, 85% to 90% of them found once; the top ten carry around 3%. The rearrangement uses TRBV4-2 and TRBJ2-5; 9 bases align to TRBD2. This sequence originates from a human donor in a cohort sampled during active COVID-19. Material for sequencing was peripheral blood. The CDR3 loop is CASSQDRLAGETQYF. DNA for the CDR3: TGTGCCAGCAGCCAAGACCGCCTAGCGGGGGAGACCCAGTACTTC.